One sample yielded the 21 T cell receptor beta chains listed below, sequenced in a study of shared clonotypes between healthy human individuals. Produced via immunoSEQ multiplex PCR; TCRdb's table is partial and in-frame only. This table holds about 2.3 million clones, roughly 92% found once. What was sequenced was naive CD4+ T cells from PBMCs. Subset meaning: CD45RA+ positively selected. These receptors were obtained from a man in his late teens or twenties in good health. Some clones in this sample may be carry-over from other donors' samples.

V and J are TRBV27 and TRBJ2-1; D is perhaps TRBD1 or TRBD2 (6 bases each). Germline V CDR1 and CDR2: MNHEY, SMNVEV (reference sequence). CDR3 size: 16 residues. Deletions cut 5 bases from V and 5 bases from J, with 19 bases between. The CDR3 DNA is TGTGCCAGCAGTAAAGTCGGGGGCCGAGTAAACAATGAGCAGTTCTTC. Translated: CASSKVGGRVNNEQFF.

The rearrangement uses TRBV15 and TRBJ2-5; 7 bases agree with TRBD1. With V trimmed by 4 bases and J by 5 bases, 7 bases remained unmatched. The germline CDR1 and CDR2 sequences are LNHNV and YYDKDF (reference sequence). The CDR3 is 14 amino acids. This chain's CDR3 is CATSKRQGSETQYF. CDR3 DNA sequence: TGTGCCACCAGCAAACGACAGGGTTCGGAGACCCAGTACTTC.

The rearrangement uses TRBV5-1 and TRBJ2-2; TRBD1 matches at 11 bases. This CDR3 is built from 15 residues. V dropped 6 bases and J dropped 4; count of bases not matched to a gene: 5. Germline-derived CDR1 and CDR2 are SGHRS and YFSETQ. The CDR3 is CASIGTGGTTGELFF. CDR3 sequence (DNA): TGCGCCAGCATCGGGACAGGGGGGACCACCGGGGAGCTGTTTTTT.

The rearrangement joins TRBV27 to TRBJ2-3; TRBD2 is a possible D gene (5 bases). V lost 5 bases and J lost 6, with 18 bases in between. Germline CDR1 and CDR2: MNHEY and SMNVEV (reference sequence). CDR3 length: 15 amino acids. The chain's CDR3 is CASSRGYQRHDTQYF. The CDR3 bases are TGTGCCAGCAGTCGGGGTTATCAGCGCCATGATACGCAGTATTTT.

The CDR3 spells CASSKPQVKQFF. The DNA for the CDR3 is TGTGCCAGCAGCAAACCTCAGGTTAAGCAGTTCTTC. V is TRBV21-1 and J is TRBJ2-1; the table's D call, TRBD1, was not checked against the DNA. TRBV21-1 counts as a pseudogene. The CDR3 has 12 amino acids.

The genes are TRBV7-6 and TRBJ2-3; 8 bases line up with TRBD2. V dropped 1 base and J dropped 2; count of bases not matched to a gene: 5. The CDR3 is made up of 16 amino acids. Germline CDR1 is SGHVS and CDR2 is FNYEAQ. The CDR3 coding sequence is TGTGCCAGCAGCTTAGGACAACTAGCGGTCACAGATACGCAGTATTTT. Translating gives CASSLGQLAVTDTQYF.

The chain uses TRBV5-5 and TRBJ1-1, with D possibly being TRBD1 (6 bases). The CDR3 loop spans 17 amino acids. Trimming stripped 0 bases from V and 2 bases from J, with 17 bases between. Germline V gives CDR1 SGHKS, CDR2 YYEKEE (reference sequence). CDR3 residues: CASSLVGGQRRNTEAFF. Written as DNA, the CDR3 is TGTGCCAGCAGCTTGGTAGGGGGACAAAGGAGAAACACTGAAGCTTTCTTT.

This clone was observed once. The chain's CDR3 is CATSRNLDRDETQYF. Here the CDR3 DNA reads TGTGCCACCAGCAGGAACCTGGACAGGGATGAGACCCAGTACTTC. V usage is TRBV15 and J usage is TRBJ2-5; TRBD1 aligns across 8 bases. The germline gives CDR1 LNHNV, CDR2 YYDKDF (reference sequence). V shed 3 bases and J 5 bases; nucleotides not matched to a gene: 8. CDR3 size: 15 residues.

The count of this clone is one. Other nucleotide sequences from this sample produce the same CDR3. The rearrangement links TRBV5-1 to TRBJ1-1; possibly TRBD1 for D (5 bases). The germline V and J ends were trimmed by 8 bases and 0 bases, with 11 bases remaining between them. In germline, CDR1 is SGHRS, CDR2 YFSETQ. The CDR3 covers 13 residues. The CDR3 nucleotides read TGCGCCAGTAGCCGGGGGATGAACACTGAAGCTTTCTTT. Protein product: CASSRGMNTEAFF.

This sequence joins TRBV5-1 and TRBJ2-2; tentatively, D is TRBD1 or TRBD2 (5 bases each). This CDR3 is 16 amino acids long. CDR1 and CDR2 from the germline V gene are SGHRS and YFSETQ. Trimming cost V 1 base and J 5 bases, with 15 bases left between them. CDR3 loop: CASSLMGTEGTGELFF. CDR3 nucleotide sequence: TGCGCCAGCAGCTTGATGGGCACCGAGGGGACCGGGGAGCTGTTTTTT.

The chain combines TRBV5-1 with TRBJ2-5, with TRBD1 matching over 7 bases. V shed 3 bases, J shed 5 bases, and the junction held 10 bases outside the gene matches. The germline CDR1 and CDR2 sequences are SGHRS and YFSETQ. This CDR3 comprises 15 residues. The CDR3 spells CASSSSPARGETQYF. The CDR3 DNA sequence: TGCGCCAGCAGCTCCTCCCCCGCCAGGGGGGAGACCCAGTACTTC.

The chain employs TRBV7-8 and TRBJ1-3; D remains unclear. The germline gives CDR1 SGHVS, CDR2 FQNEAQ. Trimming shortened V by 8 bases and J by 0 bases, and 8 bases separated the two germline ends. The CDR3 totals 13 residues. The CDR3 bases are TGTGCCAGCGCTGCCTTCTCTGGAAACACCATATATTTT. Its translation: CASAAFSGNTIYF.

This chain links TRBV30 with TRBJ2-6, with no clear D. The CDR3 is made up of 13 amino acids. Germline values: CDR1 GTSNPN, CDR2 SVGIG (reference sequence). Trimming pared 5 bases from V and 0 bases from J, leaving 5 bases between. DNA of the CDR3: TGTGCCTGGCGCCACTCTGGGGCCAACGTCCTGACTTTC. Protein: CAWRHSGANVLTF.

This rearrangement joins TRBV6-4 to TRBJ1-1; tentative D call: TRBD1 (5 bases). Per germline, CDR1 MRHNA and CDR2 SNTAGT. The V and J ends lost 6 bases and 1 base respectively, with 9 bases between them. The CDR3 runs to 13 residues. CDR3 DNA sequence: TGTGCCAGCAGCAGGGAGGAGAACACTGAAGCTTTCTTT. Its protein is CASSREENTEAFF.

The gene calls are TRBV5-6 and TRBJ2-3, with TRBD1 identical over 10 bases. The CDR3 has 15 amino acids. Germline V lookup: CDR1 SGHDT, CDR2 YYEEEE. With V trimmed by 4 bases and J by 2 bases, 4 bases remained unmatched. The CDR3 DNA follows: TGTGCCAGCAGCCCGGACAGGGGGATCACAGATACGCAGTATTTT. Residues: CASSPDRGITDTQYF.

V and J are TRBV28 and TRBJ1-5; D ambiguous. Trimming took off 4 bases at V and 4 bases at J, with 20 bases between the two ends. Germline lookup yields CDR1 MDHEN and CDR2 SYDVKM. CDR3 length equals 17 residues. CDR3 in amino acids: CASSSTLGSVMNQPQHF. The CDR3 DNA reads TGTGCCAGCAGTTCTACCCTTGGCAGCGTGATGAATCAGCCCCAGCATTTT.

The rearrangement uses TRBV11-2 and TRBJ2-1; D is ambiguous. Trimming removed 3 bases from V and 6 bases from J, with 12 bases in between. The CDR3 consists of 14 residues. The germline V gene has CDR1 SGHAT and CDR2 FQNNGV. Written as DNA, the CDR3 is TGTGCCAGCAGCTTTATAGCAGTGGTCAATGAGCAGTTCTTC. It encodes CASSFIAVVNEQFF. The full variable domain, completed using reference TRBV11-2 and TRBJ2-1, is EAGVAQSPRYKIIEKRQSVAFWCNPISGHATLYWYQQILGQGPKLLIQFQNNGVVDDSQLPKDRFSAERLKGVDSTLKIQPAKLEDSAVYLCASSFIAVVNEQFFGPGTRLTVL.

This chain links TRBV28 with TRBJ2-7; D may be TRBD2 (5 bases). The CDR3 is made up of 18 amino acids. The V gene lost 6 bases and the J gene lost 3 bases, with 27 bases spanning the gap. Germline V gene sequence: CDR1 MDHEN, CDR2 SYDVKM. The CDR3 DNA is TGTGCCAGCAGACCATTTACAAGAGGGCACCTCGAGTACTACGAGCAGTACTTC. Amino acids: CASRPFTRGHLEYYEQYF.

The rearrangement uses TRBV30 and TRBJ2-7; 7 bases line up with TRBD2. Germline trimming cut 4 bases from V and 7 bases from J; bases unmatched to any gene: 4. There are 11 residues in the CDR3. Germline V gene sequence: CDR1 GTSNPN, CDR2 SVGIG (reference sequence). CDR3 nucleotide sequence: TGTGCCTGGACCCGGGAGGTTGAGCAGTACTTC. As protein: CAWTREVEQYF.

The chain uses TRBV6-5 and TRBJ2-7; D is unclear. V was trimmed by 8 bases and J by 2 bases, leaving 7 bases between them. This CDR3 is built from 11 residues. From germline, CDR1 is MNHEY and CDR2 SVGAGI. The chain's CDR3 is CASAHTYEQYF. CDR3 DNA: TGTGCCAGCGCCCACACCTACGAGCAGTACTTC.

The rearrangement joins TRBV28 to TRBJ1-2; D may be TRBD1 (6 bases). The germline V and J ends were trimmed by 5 bases and 8 bases, with 15 bases remaining between them. This CDR3 has 13 amino acids. Germline CDR1 and CDR2: MDHEN and SYDVKM. CDR3 sequence (DNA): TGTGCCAGCAGTACCCTGGACAGTTGGGGCTACACCTTC. Residues: CASSTLDSWGYTF.